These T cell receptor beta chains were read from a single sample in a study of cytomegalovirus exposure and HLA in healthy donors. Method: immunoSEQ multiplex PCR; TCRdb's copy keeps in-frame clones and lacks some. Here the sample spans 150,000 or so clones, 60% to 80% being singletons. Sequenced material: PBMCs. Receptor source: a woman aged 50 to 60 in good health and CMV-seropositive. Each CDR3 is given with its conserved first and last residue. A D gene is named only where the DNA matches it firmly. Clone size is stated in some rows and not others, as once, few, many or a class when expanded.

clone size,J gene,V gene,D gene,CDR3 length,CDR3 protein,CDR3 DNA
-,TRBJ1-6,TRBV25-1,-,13,CASAGPYNSPLHF,TGTGCCAGCGCGGGACCCTATAATTCACCCCTCCACTTT
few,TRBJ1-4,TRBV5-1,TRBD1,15,CASSPGTGYGEKLFF,TGCGCCAGCAGCCCGGGGACAGGATACGGGGAAAAACTGTTTTTT
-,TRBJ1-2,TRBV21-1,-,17,CASSKTGGTIRKNGYTF,TGTGCCAGCAGTAAAACAGGTGGAACAATAAGGAAGAATGGCTACACCTTC
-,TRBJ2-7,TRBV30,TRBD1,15,CAWDAWDRGSYEQYF,TGTGCCTGGGACGCTTGGGACAGGGGATCCTACGAGCAGTACTTC
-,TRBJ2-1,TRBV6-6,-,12,CASSWRNNEQFF,TGTGCCAGCAGTTGGCGGAACAATGAGCAGTTCTTC
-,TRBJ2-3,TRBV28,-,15,CASSLRGGPSDTQYF,TGTGCCAGCAGTTTAAGGGGGGGGCCCTCAGATACGCAGTATTTT
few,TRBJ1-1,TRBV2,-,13,CASRADSNTEAFF,TGTGCCAGCAGGGCAGACTCAAACACTGAAGCTTTCTTT
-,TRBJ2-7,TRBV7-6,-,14,CASTLGGISYEQYF,TGTGCCAGCACCCTCGGGGGTATCTCCTACGAGCAGTACTTC
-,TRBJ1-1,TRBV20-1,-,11,CSPDGGTEAFF,TGCAGTCCGGACGGGGGGACTGAAGCTTTCTTT
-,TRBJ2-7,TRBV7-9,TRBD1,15,CASSRLGDRAAEQYF,TGTGCCAGCAGCCGCCTCGGAGACAGGGCAGCCGAGCAGTACTTC
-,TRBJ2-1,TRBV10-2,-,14,CASRPSGLIEEQFF,TGCGCCAGCAGACCCTCGGGACTCATCGAGGAGCAGTTCTTC
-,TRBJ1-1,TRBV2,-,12,CASNRDPGGAFF,TGTGCCAGCAACCGGGACCCGGGGGGAGCTTTCTTT
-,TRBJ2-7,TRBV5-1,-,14,CASSLTGDPFEQYF,TGCGCCAGCAGCTTAACGGGGGACCCCTTCGAGCAGTACTTC
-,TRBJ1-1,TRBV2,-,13,CASVRQKNTEAFF,TGTGCCAGCGTAAGACAGAAGAACACTGAAGCTTTCTTT
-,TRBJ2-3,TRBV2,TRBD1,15,CASRRDRGSEDTQYF,TGTGCCAGCAGACGGGACAGGGGGAGTGAAGATACGCAGTATTTT
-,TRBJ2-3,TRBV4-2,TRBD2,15,CASRLLAGAPDTQYF,TGTGCCAGCAGACTACTAGCGGGGGCCCCAGATACGCAGTATTTT
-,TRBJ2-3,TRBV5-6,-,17,CASSLLGQHNAGDTQYF,TGTGCCAGCAGCTTGCTAGGACAGCACAATGCCGGGGATACGCAGTATTTT
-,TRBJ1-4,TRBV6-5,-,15,CASSIQQGLNEKLFF,TGTGCCAGCAGTATCCAACAGGGCTTAAATGAAAAACTGTTTTTT